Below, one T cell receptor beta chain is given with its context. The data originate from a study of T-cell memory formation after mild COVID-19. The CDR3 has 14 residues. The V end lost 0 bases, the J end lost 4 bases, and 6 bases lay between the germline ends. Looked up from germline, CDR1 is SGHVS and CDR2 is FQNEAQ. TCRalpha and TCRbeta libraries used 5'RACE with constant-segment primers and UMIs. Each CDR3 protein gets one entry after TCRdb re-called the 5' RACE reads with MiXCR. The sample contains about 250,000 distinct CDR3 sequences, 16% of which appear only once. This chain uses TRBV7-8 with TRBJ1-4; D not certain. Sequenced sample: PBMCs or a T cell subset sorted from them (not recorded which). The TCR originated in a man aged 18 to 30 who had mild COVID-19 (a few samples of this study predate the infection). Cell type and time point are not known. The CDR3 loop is CASSLAGFNEKLFF. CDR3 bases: TGTGCCAGCAGCTTAGCAGGCTTTAATGAAAAACTGTTTTTT. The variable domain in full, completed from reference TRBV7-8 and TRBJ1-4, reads GAGVSQSPRYKVAKRGQDVALRCDPISGHVSLFWYQQALGQGPEFLTYFQNEAQLDKSGLPSDRFFAERPEGSVSTLKIQRTQQEDSAVYLCASSLAGFNEKLFFGSGTQLSVL.